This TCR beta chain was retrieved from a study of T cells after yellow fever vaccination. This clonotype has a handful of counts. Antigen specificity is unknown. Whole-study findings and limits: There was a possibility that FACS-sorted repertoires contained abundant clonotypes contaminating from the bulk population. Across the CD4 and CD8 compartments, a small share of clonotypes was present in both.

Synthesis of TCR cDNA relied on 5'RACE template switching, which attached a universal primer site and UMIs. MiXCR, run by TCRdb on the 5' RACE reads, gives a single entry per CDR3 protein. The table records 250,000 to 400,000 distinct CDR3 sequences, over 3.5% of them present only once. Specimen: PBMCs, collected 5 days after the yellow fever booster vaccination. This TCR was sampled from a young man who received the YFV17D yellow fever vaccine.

CDR3: CACNDGAGPGYTF. The CDR3, as DNA: TGTGCCTGCAATGACGGGGCAGGTCCAGGCTACACCTTC. The chain links TRBV12-3 or TRBV12-4 to TRBJ1-2; maybe TRBD1 (5 bases). V was shortened by 11 bases and J by 8 bases, with 21 bases between the two germline ends. The CDR3 has 13 residues.